A selection of T cell receptor beta chains follows, all from one sample in a study of Ad26.COV2.S vaccination and SARS-CoV-2 variants. Method: immunoSEQ multiplex PCR; TCRdb's copy keeps in-frame clones and lacks some. This table has 440,000 or so clones, about 88% appearing once. The sample in question was peripheral blood, obtained in a trial of Ad26.COV2.S vaccine versus placebo. The receptors were gathered from a person aged 18-60 years who received the Ad26.COV2.S COVID-19 vaccine or a placebo. Each CDR3 is given with its conserved first and last residue. Size is stated for part of the rows, as once, few or many counts, or as a class when the clone is expanded.

>-|TRBV4-1|TRBJ2-7
CASSPPEGAEQYF
>-|TRBV10-3|TRBJ1-1
CAISESGRGLNTEAFF
>-|TRBV30|TRBJ1-4
CAWSRPPGHEKLFF
>-|TRBV3-1/TRBV3-2|TRBJ1-5
CASSQDMPGKINQPQHF
>-|TRBV19|TRBJ1-5
CASSIDYRAGGNQPQHF
>-|TRBV11-2|TRBJ2-7
CASSLGQGIYEQYF
>-|TRBV10-3|TRBJ2-1
CAISSLGQEYNEQFF
>-|TRBV2|TRBJ1-6
CASSDPSSRGPNSPLHF
>-|TRBV27|TRBJ2-7
CASRESGGSYEQYF
>-|TRBV13|TRBJ1-1
CASSLTEKAFF
>-|TRBV19|TRBJ2-1
CASSRGSSGYNEQFF
>-|TRBV11-2|TRBJ2-1
CASRDGANHNEQFF
>-|TRBV19|TRBJ1-4
CASRTSGSATNEKLFF
>-|TRBV5-4|TRBJ2-7
CASSLASGGYEQYF
>-|TRBV5-4|TRBJ2-2
CASSFDGGTNTGELFF
>-|TRBV4-3|TRBJ1-2
CASSQERGYGYTF
>-|TRBV4-3|TRBJ2-6
CASSQEPSRQTGANVLTF
>-|TRBV28|TRBJ1-6
CAGREQLNSPLHF
>-|TRBV2|TRBJ2-5
CASSEGQVIETQYF
>few|TRBV2|TRBJ2-7
CASSGLAGAPYEQYF
>-|TRBV29-1|TRBJ1-1
CSVEPEAGQARDAFF
>-|TRBV6-5|TRBJ1-6
CASSYSGSPLHF
>-|TRBV29-1|TRBJ1-2
CSVDRMKLDREDGYTF
>-|TRBV20-1|TRBJ2-7
CSAQQSYEQYF
>-|TRBV7-2|TRBJ2-7
CASSLVVYEQYF
>-|TRBV2|TRBJ1-2
CASSSGRTNGYTF
>-|TRBV10-2|TRBJ1-6
CASSATAPRYNSPLHF
>-|TRBV6-5|TRBJ2-1
CASRLADYNEQFF
>-|TRBV6-6|TRBJ2-3
CASSKSGIPPDTQYF
>-|TRBV5-1|TRBJ1-2
CASSLVPGGNGYTF
>-|TRBV6-5|TRBJ1-5
CASRTSGGFQPQHF
>-|TRBV7-9|TRBJ1-5
CASNRGINQPQHF
>-|TRBV19|TRBJ1-2
CASLREGIPYYGYTF